The 10 T cell receptor beta chains below all came from one sample that was sequenced in a study of cytomegalovirus exposure and HLA in healthy donors. PCR primers comprised 60 Vbeta and 13 Jbeta primers. Here immunoSEQ multiplex PCR was the method, and the copy in TCRdb shows in-frame clones only, minus some. The table includes roughly 160,000 clones, 77% detected once. Sequencing was carried out using PBMCs. These receptors came from a woman aged 25 to 39 in good health and CMV-seronegative.

The chain has TRBV27 and TRBJ1-5; D is perhaps TRBD1 (6 bases). From germline, CDR1 is MNHEY and CDR2 SMNVEV (reference sequence). V lost 3 bases to trimming and J lost 2 bases, with 14 bases between them. This CDR3 comprises 16 residues. The chain's CDR3 is CASSFSGTRGNQPQHF. As DNA, the CDR3 is TGTGCCAGCAGTTTCTCTGGGACAAGGGGCAATCAGCCCCAGCATTTT.

This clone came up a few times. This chain links TRBV5-6 with TRBJ1-4; possibly TRBD1 for D (5 bases). Trimming took 3 bases from V and 5 from J, leaving 8 bases between them. Germline V gene data show CDR1 as SGHDT and CDR2 as YYEEEE. The CDR3 loop spans 13 amino acids. In nucleotides, the CDR3 is TGTGCCAGCAGCTCAGACAGCAATGAAAAACTGTTTTTT. This encodes CASSSDSNEKLFF.

The V and J genes are TRBV5-4 and TRBJ1-1; 7 bases are a match to TRBD1. Per germline, CDR1 SGHNT and CDR2 YYREEE (reference sequence). The CDR3 spans 15 residues. V gave up 4 bases and J gave up 1 base; unmatched junction bases: 7. The CDR3: CASSSRQGGNTEAFF. CDR3 coding DNA: TGTGCCAGCAGCAGCAGACAGGGTGGGAACACTGAAGCTTTCTTT.

The genes are TRBV28 and TRBJ1-1; TRBD1 aligns across 9 bases. The J segment lost 5 bases and the V segment lost 5 bases, leaving 6 bases of the junction unmatched. Germline V CDR1 and CDR2: MDHEN, SYDVKM. This CDR3 contains 14 residues. CDR3 sequence (DNA): TGTGCCAGCAGTGTAACAGGGGGCCGGACTGAAGCTTTCTTT. As protein: CASSVTGGRTEAFF.

J is TRBJ2-7 and V is TRBV7-5; the D call in the table, TRBD2, was not verified against the DNA. TRBV7-5 is a pseudogene locus. The CDR3 sequence is 16 residues long. DNA of the CDR3: TGTGTCAGAAGCTCTAGGACTAGCGGGAGTATCTACGAGCAGTACTTC. This codes for CVRSSRTSGSIYEQYF.

This clone was seen a single time. The chain has TRBV12-2 and TRBJ2-3; TRBD2 is taken as the D call from the table, unchecked against the DNA. TRBV12-2 is termed a pseudogene. CDR3 size: 16 residues. CDR3 bases: TGTGCAAGTCGTACGCCCCTAGCGTTGAGCACAGATACGCAGTATTTT. It yields the protein CASRTPLALSTDTQYF.

V gene TRBV14 combines with J gene TRBJ2-7; D is possibly TRBD2 (5 bases). This CDR3 spans 16 amino acids. The germline V gene has CDR1 SGHDN and CDR2 FVKESK. Trimming shortened V by 1 base and J by 1 base, and 14 bases separated the two germline ends. The CDR3 sequence is CASSQVGRALSYEQYF. CDR3 in DNA: TGTGCCAGCAGCCAAGTAGGGCGGGCGCTTTCCTACGAGCAGTACTTC.

The chain has TRBV10-3 and TRBJ2-2; TRBD2 agrees at 8 bases. CDR1 and CDR2 from the germline V gene are ENHRY and SYGVKD. Trimming removed 6 bases from V and 5 bases from J; junction bases left unmatched: 2. The CDR3 is made up of 13 amino acids. CDR3 protein: CAIRLAGTGELFF. The CDR3 DNA is TGTGCCATCAGGCTAGCGGGTACCGGGGAGCTGTTTTTT.

This chain connects TRBV6-4 to TRBJ1-6; 8 positions agree with TRBD1. The CDR3 covers 13 residues. Trimming at V came to 5 bases and at J to 8 bases, leaving 2 bases not matched to a gene. Germline CDR1 and CDR2: MRHNA and SNTAGT. The CDR3 DNA sequence: TGTGCCAGCAGTCAGGACAGGGATTCACCCCTCCACTTT. Translating it yields CASSQDRDSPLHF.

This chain connects TRBV10-2 to TRBJ2-3, with TRBD2 identical over 8 bases. CDR3 length: 14 amino acids. CDR1 WSHSY and CDR2 SAAADI come from the germline V gene. The ends lost 7 bases at V and 3 bases at J; junction bases unmatched: 6. This chain's CDR3 is CASKPAGGTDTQYF. The CDR3 bases are TGCGCCAGCAAGCCCGCGGGGGGAACAGATACGCAGTATTTT.